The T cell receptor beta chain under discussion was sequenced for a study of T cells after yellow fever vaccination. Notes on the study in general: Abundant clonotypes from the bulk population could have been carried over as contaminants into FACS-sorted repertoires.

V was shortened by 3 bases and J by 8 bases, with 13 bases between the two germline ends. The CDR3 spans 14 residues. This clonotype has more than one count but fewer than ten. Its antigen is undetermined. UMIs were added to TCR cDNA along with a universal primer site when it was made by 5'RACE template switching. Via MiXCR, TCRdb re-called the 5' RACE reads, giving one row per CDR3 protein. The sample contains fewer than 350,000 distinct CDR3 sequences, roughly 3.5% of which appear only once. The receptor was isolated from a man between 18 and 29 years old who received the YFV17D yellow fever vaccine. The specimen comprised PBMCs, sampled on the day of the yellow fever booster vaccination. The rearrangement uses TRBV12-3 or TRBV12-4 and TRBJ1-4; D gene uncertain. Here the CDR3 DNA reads TGTGCCAGCAGTTTTAATGACGCAAGGGAAAAACTGTTTTTT. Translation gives CASSFNDAREKLFF.